Listed here are 26 T cell receptor beta chains from one sample, sequenced in a study of glioma-infiltrating T cells. TCR alpha and beta CDR3 regions were amplified from RNA using iRepertoire nested multiplex PCR. TCRdb processed the multiplex PCR reads anew with MiXCR; each CDR3 protein has one entry. The sample has around 93,000 distinct CDR3 sequences, roughly 40% seen once; the top ten hold approximately 38%. The source material was glioma tissue, nonneoplastic brain tissue, or PBMCs (not recorded which). These receptor sequences come from a human donor with low-grade glioma or glioblastoma, undergoing nonglioma brain surgery, or in good health (not recorded which).

The table lists this clonotype with a count of one. A read error may be the cause here, since a much bigger clone is one base away. The chain carries TRBV7-2 and TRBJ2-1, with a possible D match to TRBD1 (6 bases). Looked up from germline, CDR1 is SGHTA and CDR2 is FQGNSA. The CDR3 covers 14 residues. The germline V and J ends were trimmed by 7 bases and 9 bases, with 19 bases remaining between them. CDR3 nucleotide sequence: TGTGCCAGCACTAACGTGGGGGCCGTGGTTGAGCAGTTCTTC. Translating it yields CASTNVGAVVEQFF.

The rearrangement joins TRBV27 to TRBJ2-6, with 8 bases lining up with TRBD1. Germline CDR1 MNHEY, CDR2 SMNVEV (reference sequence). The CDR3 covers 17 residues. Trimming at V came to 6 bases and at J to 0 bases, leaving 7 bases not matched to a gene. Here the CDR3 reads CASSLGQGPSGANVLTF. CDR3 DNA sequence: TGTGCCAGCAGCCTAGGACAGGGACCCTCTGGGGCCAACGTCCTGACTTTC.

The rearrangement joins TRBV20-1 to TRBJ1-1; 7 bases agree with TRBD1. The CDR3 is 14 residues long. Germline trimming cut 0 bases from V and 5 bases from J; bases unmatched to any gene: 6. Germline lookup yields CDR1 DFQATT and CDR2 SNEGSKA (reference sequence). For the CDR3, the DNA is TGCAGTGCTAGAGATGGGACAGAAGGTACTGAAGCTTTCTTT. It yields the protein CSARDGTEGTEAFF.

This clonotype appeared many times. The V gene is TRBV12-3 or TRBV12-4, the J gene TRBJ2-7; 10 bases match TRBD2. The CDR3 consists of 14 residues. The ends lost 7 bases at V and 4 bases at J; junction bases unmatched: 7. CDR3 bases: TGTGCCAGCAACCCTAGCGGGAGAATGTACGAGCAGTACTTC. Its protein is CASNPSGRMYEQYF.

This clonotype has a single count. The CDR3 end shows no conserved phenylalanine or tryptophan, and so a read error is likely. The V and J genes are TRBV6-6 and TRBJ2-3, with D unresolved. The CDR3 loop spans 13 amino acids. CDR1 and CDR2 from the germline V gene are MNHNY and SVGAGI (reference sequence). The V and J ends lost 0 bases and 4 bases respectively, with 5 bases between them. Here the CDR3 DNA reads TGTGCCAGCAGTTACTCTGGGTCAGATACGCAGTATCTT. Amino acids: CASSYSGSDTQYL.

This chain joins TRBV6-4 and TRBJ2-1; 10 bases align to TRBD2. The length of the CDR3 is 15 residues. V trimming: 10 bases; J trimming: 0 bases; junction bases outside the gene matches: 6. CDR1 is MRHNA and CDR2 is SNTAGT in the germline V gene. CDR3 in DNA: TGTGCCACTGAAGCGGGGGGGAGCTCCTACAATGAGCAGTTCTTC. Amino acids: CATEAGGSSYNEQFF.

This clonotype showed up many times. This chain joins TRBV29-1 and TRBJ1-5, with TRBD1 matching 7 bases. V lost 6 bases to trimming and J lost 0 bases; unmatched junction nucleotides: 5. The CDR3 contains 14 residues. Germline V lookup: CDR1 SQVTM, CDR2 ANQGSEA. This chain's CDR3 is CSVGDRASNQPQHF. CDR3 DNA sequence: TGCAGCGTGGGCGACAGGGCTAGCAATCAGCCCCAGCATTTT.

In this sample, this clonotype turned up many times. One end of the junction varies from germline; a read error may be responsible. DNA for the CDR3: TGCAGCGGAGGGGGGGCGAACCCCGGGGAGCTGTTTTTT. It encodes CSGGGANPGELFF. This chain links TRBV29-1 with TRBJ2-2; D may be TRBD2 (7 bases). Germline V gene data show CDR1 as SQVTM and CDR2 as ANQGSEA. This CDR3 spans 13 amino acids.

This clonotype was seen many times. The chain combines TRBV2 with TRBJ1-1, with a weak D call TRBD1 (6 bases). Trimming took off 6 bases at V and 4 bases at J, with 15 bases between the two ends. The CDR3 totals 14 residues. Germline lookup yields CDR1 SNHLY and CDR2 FYNNEI. CDR3 sequence: CASRPPGAGTEAFF. In nucleotides, the CDR3 is TGTGCCAGCAGGCCACCGGGGGCCGGCACTGAAGCTTTCTTT.

For this clonotype: One end of the junction is discordant with germline, which a read error may explain. The rearrangement joins TRBV19 to TRBJ2-7; 8 bases line up with TRBD2. Germline values: CDR1 LNHDA, CDR2 SQIVND (reference sequence). The CDR3 length is 14 residues. The CDR3 loop reads CVSSNSGNERKQYF. The DNA for the CDR3 is TGTGTCAGTAGTAATAGCGGGAATGAGAGGAAACAGTACTTC.

This clonotype was seen a single time. The chain links TRBV27 to TRBJ2-5; tentative D call: TRBD1 (6 bases). V was pared by 3 bases and J by 5 bases, with 16 bases between. Germline loops: CDR1 MNHEY, CDR2 SMNVEV (reference sequence). The CDR3 length is 15 residues. CDR3 in DNA: TGTGCCAGCAGTTTCAGGGGAACTATGAGGGAGACCCAGTACTTC. It encodes CASSFRGTMRETQYF.

The gene calls are TRBV6-6 and TRBJ1-1; tentatively, D is TRBD1 (5 bases). Germline CDR1 is MNHNY and CDR2 is SVGAGI (reference sequence). CDR3 length: 12 residues. Trimming removed 5 bases from V and 14 bases from J, with 18 bases in between. This chain's CDR3 is CASSRTGGEQFF. The CDR3 coding sequence is TGTGCCAGCAGTCGGACGGGGGGTGAGCAGTTCTTT.

A note on this clonotype: Germline and junction disagree at one end, which may indicate a read error. The V gene is TRBV27, the J gene TRBJ1-5; perhaps TRBD1 as D (5 bases). The CDR3 loop spans 13 amino acids. Germline values: CDR1 MNHEY, CDR2 SMNVEV (reference sequence). The CDR3, as DNA: TGTGCCAGCAGTCGGGACCGCCAATGGCCCCGGCACTTT. Its translation: CASSRDRQWPRHF.

The chain joins TRBV4-2 to TRBJ2-3, with TRBD2 matching over 7 bases. CDR3 length: 12 amino acids. The V gene's germline CDR1 is LGHNA and CDR2 YNFKEQ. V lost 7 bases and J lost 9; bases outside the gene matches: 7. The CDR3 bases are TGTGCCAGCATGGCGACTAGCTTGACGCAGTATTTT. Translation gives CASMATSLTQYF.

This clonotype was found many times. This rearrangement joins TRBV4-2 to TRBJ1-1; D is ambiguous. The CDR3 spans 14 residues. Germline V gene lookup returns CDR1 LGHNA and CDR2 YNFKEQ. V lost 0 bases to trimming and J lost 0 bases, with 5 bases between them. The CDR3 DNA follows: TGTGCCAGCAGCCAAGAGGTCATGAACACTGAAGCTTTCTTT. Amino acid sequence: CASSQEVMNTEAFF.

In this sample, this clonotype turned up many times. V usage is TRBV18 and J usage is TRBJ1-1; D gene ambiguous. Germline V lookup: CDR1 KGHSH, CDR2 LQKENI. V was clipped by 3 bases and J by 4 bases, with 6 bases between them. The length of the CDR3 is 12 residues. The CDR3 coding sequence is TGTGCCAGCTCACCTGTCTCCACTGAAGCTTTCTTT. Residues: CASSPVSTEAFF.

With respect to this clonotype: Possible read error: a much larger clone is one base away. The chain links TRBV24-1 to TRBJ2-5, with TRBD1 matching 7 bases. CDR3 length equals 15 residues. Germline CDR1 KGHDR, CDR2 SFDVKD. Germline trimming cut 5 bases from V and 2 bases from J; bases unmatched to any gene: 7. The CDR3 DNA follows: TGTGCCACCAGTGTCCCGGACAGGTTTCAAGAGACCCAGTACTTC. As protein: CATSVPDRFQETQYF.

Concerning this clonotype: This may be a read error, as it is one base from a much larger clone. The chain's CDR3 is CASSYRESNYGHTF. CDR3 coding DNA: TGTGCCAGCAGTTACAGGGAATCCAACTATGGCCACACCTTC. The chain links TRBV6-9 to TRBJ1-2; TRBD1 might be the D (5 bases). CDR1 is MNHGY and CDR2 is SVAAGI in the germline V gene. The CDR3 runs 14 residues.

In its sample, this clonotype was seen many times. CDR3 in amino acids: CASSDYWSDTQYF. The DNA of the CDR3 is TGTGCCAGCAGTGATTACTGGTCTGATACGCAGTATTTT. The chain has TRBV2 and TRBJ2-3; D uncertain. The germline V gene has CDR1 SNHLY and CDR2 FYNNEI. The V and J ends lost 3 bases and 6 bases respectively, with 10 bases between them. The CDR3 runs 13 residues. Together with reference TRBV2 and TRBJ2-3, the CDR3 gives the full variable domain: EPEVTQTPSHQVTQMGQEVILRCVPISNHLYFYWYRQILGQKVEFLVSFYNNEISEKSEIFDDQFSVERPDGSNFTLKIRSTKLEDSAMYFCASSDYWSDTQYFGPGTRLTVL.

This clonotype has at least ten counts. The chain uses TRBV2 and TRBJ2-3, with 7 bases that match TRBD1. The CDR3 has 16 amino acids. The junction had 13 bases not matched to a gene; V was cut back by 7 bases and J by 3 bases. The germline V gene has CDR1 SNHLY and CDR2 FYNNEI. CDR3 in amino acids: CASNPFDRVNTDTQYF. The CDR3 region has the DNA TGTGCCAGCAATCCATTTGACAGGGTTAATACAGATACGCAGTATTTT.

This clonotype was counted many times. J is TRBJ2-2 and V is TRBV28, with TRBD1 identical over 7 bases. The CDR3 is made up of 16 amino acids. The germline CDR1 and CDR2 sequences are MDHEN and SYDVKM. Unmatched junction bases numbered 4, after V lost 3 bases and J lost 0 bases. CDR3 sequence: CASSLITGANTGELFF. In DNA, the CDR3 is TGTGCCAGCAGTTTGATAACAGGGGCGAACACCGGGGAGCTGTTTTTT.

The sample holds many counts of this clonotype. The chain has TRBV5-1 and TRBJ2-7, with D perhaps TRBD1 (6 bases). The CDR3 length is 13 residues. CDR1 SGHRS and CDR2 YFSETQ come from the germline V gene. The V end lost 1 base, the J end lost 6 bases, and 11 bases lay between the germline ends. As DNA, the CDR3 is TGCGCCAGCAGCTTGCTGCAGGGGTCCGAGCAGTACTTC. The encoded protein is CASSLLQGSEQYF.

This clonotype was seen only once. The chain joins TRBV25-1 to TRBJ2-7, with 14 bases matching TRBD2. CDR1 MGHDK and CDR2 SYGVNS come from the germline V gene. V lost 4 bases, J lost 6 bases, and 8 bases stayed unmatched. The CDR3 has 16 amino acids. Here the CDR3 reads CASSGFGTSGRVEQYF. In nucleotides, the CDR3 is TGTGCCAGCAGTGGATTCGGGACTAGCGGGAGAGTCGAGCAGTACTTC.

As for this clonotype: The germline gene is not matched at one end of the junction; a read error may be the cause. V is TRBV12-3 or TRBV12-4 and J is TRBJ2-2; D gene uncertain. This CDR3 is 15 amino acids long. Written as DNA, the CDR3 is TGTGCCAGCAGTTTTCGCGCGGTGAACACCGTGGAGCTGTTTTTT. It encodes CASSFRAVNTVELFF.

This clonotype was detected a few times. The rearrangement uses TRBV29-1 and TRBJ2-3; D is perhaps TRBD2 (7 bases). The V end lost 3 bases, the J end lost 1 base, and 17 bases lay between the germline ends. This CDR3 contains 16 residues. From germline, CDR1 is SQVTM and CDR2 ANQGSEA. CDR3 sequence (DNA): TGCAGCGTTGAGGGGACCCGAGGGGGGGGCACAGATACGCAGTATTTT. Protein product: CSVEGTRGGGTDTQYF.

This rearrangement joins TRBV20-1 to TRBJ2-1, with D possibly TRBD1 on 6 matching bases. This CDR3 contains 12 residues. V dropped 6 bases and J dropped 8 bases, with 14 bases sitting between them. CDR1 and CDR2 (germline): DFQATT, SNEGSKA (reference sequence). Written as DNA, the CDR3 is TGCAGTGCCGGACAGAAATCCTATGAGCAGTTCTTC. It codes for CSAGQKSYEQFF.